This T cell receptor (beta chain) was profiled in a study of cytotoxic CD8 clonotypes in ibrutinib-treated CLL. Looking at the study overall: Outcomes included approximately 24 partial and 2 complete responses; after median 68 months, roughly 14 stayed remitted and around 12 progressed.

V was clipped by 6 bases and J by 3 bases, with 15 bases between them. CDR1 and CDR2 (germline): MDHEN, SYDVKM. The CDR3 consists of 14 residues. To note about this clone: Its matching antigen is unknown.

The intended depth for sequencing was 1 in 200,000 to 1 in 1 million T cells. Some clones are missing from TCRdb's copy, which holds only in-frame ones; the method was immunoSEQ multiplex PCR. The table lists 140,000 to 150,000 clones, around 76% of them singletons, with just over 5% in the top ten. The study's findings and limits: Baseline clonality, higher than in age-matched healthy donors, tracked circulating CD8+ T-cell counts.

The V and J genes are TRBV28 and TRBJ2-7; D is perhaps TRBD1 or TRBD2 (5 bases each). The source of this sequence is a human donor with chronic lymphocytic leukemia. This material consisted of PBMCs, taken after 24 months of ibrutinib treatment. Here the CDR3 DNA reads TGTGCCAGCAGCCCCGGGACCGGGGTCTACGAGCAGTACTTC. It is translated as CASSPGTGVYEQYF.